This note documents a single T cell receptor beta chain sequence. Its antigen is undetermined. In the PCR, 60 Vbeta and 13 Jbeta primers were used. Produced via immunoSEQ multiplex PCR; TCRdb's table is partial and in-frame only. Seen here are fewer than 250,000 clones, roughly 80% observed once, and the top ten hold 3.8%. The entry originates in a study of cytomegalovirus exposure and HLA in healthy donors. Study-wide findings and caveats: A later analysis, which compared TCR beta chains of equal frequency, found the HLA-associated ones more clonally expanded.

Per the germline V gene, CDR1 is KGHSH and CDR2 is LQKENI. V shed 6 bases, J shed 3 bases, and the junction held 24 bases outside the gene matches. This CDR3 comprises 21 residues. This chain links TRBV18 with TRBJ1-2; 11 positions agree with TRBD1. The sequencing input was PBMCs. The sequence was obtained from a male donor in good health and CMV-seronegative. The DNA for the CDR3 is TGTGCCAGCTCCCCTTACTTATTCGGACAGGGGGCCCAGAATGCTCACTATGGCTACACCTTC. Its translation: CASSPYLFGQGAQNAHYGYTF.